Below, one T cell receptor (beta chain) is given with its context. Its antigen remains unknown. CD8+ and CD4+ blood T cells underwent TCR beta sequencing. The multiple sclerosis control group consisted of treatment-naive patients whose relapsing-remitting disease, which was either stable or active, fulfilled revised McDonald criteria. This sample is part of a study of CD8 T cells in Susac syndrome. Study-wide results and limits: The study's TCR sequencing and HLA analysis covered a relatively small number of individuals, and the study acknowledged this.

cDNA came from approximately 0.5 to 1 ug RNA primed by random hexamers. Coverage of TCR beta CDR3 amplification by immunoSEQ multiplex PCR extended to 54 Vbeta and 13 Jbeta. TCRdb used MiXCR to reprocess the immunoSEQ multiplex PCR reads, holding one entry per CDR3 protein. The profile shows some 110,000 distinct CDR3 sequences, more than 80% of them singletons. The sequenced sample was CD8+ T cells from PBMCs. This clonotype was obtained from a human donor with multiple sclerosis.

The CDR3 DNA is TGTGCCAGTATCGACGGGGGGATTTGGACTGAAGCTTTCTTT. It specifies CASIDGGIWTEAFF. The chain uses TRBV19 and TRBJ1-1; D possibly corresponds to TRBD1 (5 bases). V lost 7 bases and J 5 bases, leaving 17 bases between the germline ends. This CDR3 is 14 amino acids long. CDR1 is LNHDA and CDR2 is SQIVND in the germline V gene (reference sequence).